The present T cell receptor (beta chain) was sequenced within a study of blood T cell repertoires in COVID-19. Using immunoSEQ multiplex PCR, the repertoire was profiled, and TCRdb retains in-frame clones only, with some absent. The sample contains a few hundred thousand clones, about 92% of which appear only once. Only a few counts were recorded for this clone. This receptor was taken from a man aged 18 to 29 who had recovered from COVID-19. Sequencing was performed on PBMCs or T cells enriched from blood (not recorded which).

This CDR3 is CASSSGWTGEGSPLHF. Written as DNA, the CDR3 is TGTGCCAGCAGCTCAGGATGGACAGGGGAAGGTTCACCCCTCCACTTT. The chain uses TRBV11-2 and TRBJ1-6; 9 bases map to TRBD1. Germline CDR1 and CDR2: SGHAT and FQNNGV. The CDR3 consists of 16 residues. Trimming at V came to 4 bases and at J to 9 bases, leaving 10 bases not matched to a gene.